The 20 T cell receptor beta chains presented below share a single source sample, sequenced in a study of Ad26.COV2.S vaccination and SARS-CoV-2 variants. Treatment described: 19 received Ad26.COV2.S at low or high dose, single or two shots; several received placebo; per-sample allocation not given. Specimen acquisition occurred on day 63 following the initial vaccine or placebo injection. This table comes from immunoSEQ multiplex PCR, and its TCRdb copy is limited to in-frame clones, with some not included. Here the sample spans about 500,000 clones, 70% to 90% being singletons. The material was peripheral blood, obtained in a trial of Ad26.COV2.S vaccine versus placebo. The receptors here all came from a person between 18 and 60 years old who received the Ad26.COV2.S COVID-19 vaccine or a placebo.

The gene calls are TRBV6-1 and TRBJ1-4, with D possibly being TRBD1 (6 bases). Germline loops: CDR1 MNHNS, CDR2 SASEGT. This CDR3 has 16 amino acids. V was pared by 2 bases and J by 8 bases, with 18 bases between. In nucleotides, the CDR3 is TGTGCCAGCAGTGAATCTTGGGGGCGAGTGAACGAAAAACTGTTTTTT. This sequence encodes CASSESWGRVNEKLFF.

The chain couples TRBV2 to TRBJ2-7; the D is unclear. V was trimmed by 8 bases and J by 4 bases, leaving 6 bases between them. Germline CDR1 reads SNHLY; CDR2 reads FYNNEI. The CDR3 is made up of 10 amino acids. The CDR3 sequence is CASGKYEQYF. DNA for the CDR3: TGTGCCAGCGGTAAATACGAGCAGTACTTC.

The chain carries TRBV7-9 and TRBJ2-2; D uncertain. The CDR3 has 13 amino acids. V lost 5 bases and J lost 3, with 7 bases in between. Germline CDR1 reads SEHNR; CDR2 reads FQNEAQ (reference sequence). As DNA, the CDR3 is TGTGCCAGCAGCCTCCGGTACACCGGGGAGCTGTTTTTT. Amino acid sequence: CASSLRYTGELFF.

The chain carries TRBV27 and TRBJ1-2; D remains unclear. Trimming took off 8 bases at V and 4 bases at J, with 23 bases between the two ends. There are 16 residues in the CDR3. Germline CDR1 and CDR2: MNHEY and SMNVEV (reference sequence). The CDR3 nucleotides are TGTGCCAGCTCTCCGGAGGAGCCCGGGCTTGGCTATGGCTACACCTTC. Translating it yields CASSPEEPGLGYGYTF.

This chain connects TRBV6-5 to TRBJ2-7; TRBD1 aligns across 10 bases. The V gene end was trimmed by 6 bases and the J gene end by 1 base; junction bases not matched to a gene: 3. This CDR3 has 14 amino acids. CDR1 and CDR2 from the germline V gene are MNHEY and SVGAGI. CDR3 sequence (DNA): TGTGCCAGCAGGCCGGGACAGGGGTCCTACGAGCAGTACTTC. It specifies CASRPGQGSYEQYF.

The rearrangement uses TRBV7-9 and TRBJ2-1; 11 nucleotides line up with TRBD2. The CDR3 is made up of 15 amino acids. With 5 bases clipped from V and 8 bases from J, the junction kept 8 bases outside the gene matches. Germline V gene lookup returns CDR1 SEHNR and CDR2 FQNEAQ (reference sequence). CDR3 DNA sequence: TGTGCCAGCAGCACGGGACTAGCGGAAGGTGATGAGCAGTTCTTC. The encoded protein is CASSTGLAEGDEQFF. Full variable domain (rest looked up from reference TRBV7-9 and TRBJ2-1): DTGVSQNPRHKITKRGQNVTFRCDPISEHNRLYWYRQTLGQGPEFLTYFQNEAQLEKSRLLSDRFSAERPKGSFSTLEIQRTEQGDSAMYLCASSTGLAEGDEQFFGPGTRLTVL.

The chain uses TRBV6-2 or TRBV6-3 and TRBJ1-1, with 7 nucleotides matching TRBD1. Germline loops: CDR1 MNHEY, CDR2 SVGEGT. J was trimmed by 1 base and V by 5 bases; bases with no gene match: 13. This CDR3 comprises 17 residues. The CDR3 nucleotides are TGTGCCAGCAGTCTACCCCTCGGACAGGCGAGGAACACTGAAGCTTTCTTT. It yields the protein CASSLPLGQARNTEAFF.

The genes are TRBV7-9 and TRBJ2-5; TRBD2 agrees at 11 bases. CDR3 length equals 17 residues. With 2 bases clipped from V and 7 bases from J, the junction kept 12 bases outside the gene matches. Germline V gene data show CDR1 as SEHNR and CDR2 as FQNEAQ (reference sequence). CDR3 amino acids: CASSLSSGGAKSGTQYF. The DNA for the CDR3 is TGTGCCAGCAGCTTAAGTAGCGGGGGGGCCAAATCTGGGACCCAGTACTTC.

The V and J genes are TRBV11-2 and TRBJ1-5; tentative D call: TRBD1 (5 bases). Trimming removed 2 bases at V and 3 bases at J, with 11 bases between. The CDR3 length is 15 residues. Germline lookup yields CDR1 SGHAT and CDR2 FQNNGV. For the CDR3, the DNA is TGTGCCAGCAGCTTAACATCAGGGAACAATCAGCCCCAGCATTTT. This sequence encodes CASSLTSGNNQPQHF.

The chain combines TRBV9 with TRBJ2-1; 8 nucleotides agree with TRBD1. The trim removed 4 bases at V and 4 bases at J, leaving 7 bases unmatched. CDR1 and CDR2 from the germline V gene are SGDLS and YYNGEE. This CDR3 spans 15 amino acids. The CDR3 region is CASSPRQGIYNEQFF. The CDR3 DNA reads TGTGCCAGCAGCCCCCGACAGGGGATTTACAATGAGCAGTTCTTC.

This sequence joins TRBV9 and TRBJ1-2; D is ambiguous. With 4 bases removed from V and 8 bases from J, the gap between germline ends came to 18 bases. The CDR3 length is 14 residues. CDR1 SGDLS and CDR2 YYNGEE come from the germline V gene. The CDR3 DNA follows: TGTGCCAGCAGCCCCTCTTTTGGAGGGTCCGGCTACACCTTC. Translation: CASSPSFGGSGYTF.

The chain couples TRBV5-1 to TRBJ2-2, with D tentatively TRBD1 or TRBD2 (5 bases each). Germline V gene data show CDR1 as SGHRS and CDR2 as YFSETQ. This CDR3 has 13 residues. V shed 7 bases and J shed 5 bases, with 12 bases lying between them. CDR3 in DNA: TGCGCCAGCGGGGGAAGGGAGACCGGGGAGCTGTTTTTT. It codes for CASGGRETGELFF.

This clone has a handful of counts. The chain combines TRBV18 with TRBJ1-2; D remains ambiguous. V lost 5 bases, J lost 7 bases, and 14 bases lay in between. The CDR3 covers 13 residues. Per the germline V gene, CDR1 is KGHSH and CDR2 is LQKENI. DNA for the CDR3: TGTGCCAGCTCATCGGACCCTACCGGTGGCTACACCTTC. Its translation is CASSSDPTGGYTF.

The rearrangement links TRBV5-1 to TRBJ2-1; D possibly corresponds to TRBD2 (5 bases). V was pared by 0 bases and J by 3 bases, with 7 bases between. The germline V gene has CDR1 SGHRS and CDR2 YFSETQ. CDR3 length: 14 residues. CDR3 in DNA: TGCGCCAGCAGCTTGGCCGGGGTCTACAATGAGCAGTTCTTC. It translates to CASSLAGVYNEQFF.

The J gene is TRBJ2-5, the V gene TRBV3-1 (or the pseudogene TRBV3-2), with a tentative D call TRBD2 (5 bases). Germline loops: CDR1 LGHDT, CDR2 YNNKEL (reference sequence). V was shortened by 8 bases and J by 5 bases, with 24 bases between the two germline ends. The CDR3 runs to 16 residues. The CDR3 loop is CASHHGRGPPLETQYF. Written as DNA, the CDR3 is TGTGCCAGCCATCATGGTAGAGGGCCCCCTTTGGAGACCCAGTACTTC.

This clone was seen a single time. The genes are TRBV24-1 and TRBJ1-5; D ambiguous. Germline lookup yields CDR1 KGHDR and CDR2 SFDVKD. Trimming pared 5 bases from V and 8 bases from J, leaving 12 bases between. This CDR3 comprises 13 residues. This CDR3 reads CATSAHPGEPQHF. The CDR3 DNA reads as TGTGCCACCAGTGCACACCCCGGAGAGCCCCAGCATTTT.

V usage is TRBV7-2 and J usage is TRBJ2-3; 8 bases are a match to TRBD2. The CDR3 totals 15 residues. V trimming: 5 bases; J trimming: 0 bases; junction bases outside the gene matches: 4. Germline assignment: CDR1 SGHTA and CDR2 FQGNSA. CDR3 region: CASSPRGASTDTQYF. The CDR3 coding sequence is TGTGCCAGCAGCCCGCGGGGGGCTAGCACAGATACGCAGTATTTT.

The CDR3 here is CASGYTDTQYF. DNA for the CDR3: TGTGCCAGCGGTTACACAGATACGCAGTATTTT. V is TRBV25-1 and J is TRBJ2-3; D gene ambiguous. This CDR3 comprises 11 residues. Deletions cut 8 bases from V and 2 bases from J, with 5 bases between. Per germline, CDR1 MGHDK and CDR2 SYGVNS.

For the CDR3, the DNA is TGTGCCAGCAGTTTCCAGGGGGTAGATACGCAGTATTTT. Translation: CASSFQGVDTQYF. The J gene is TRBJ2-3, the V gene TRBV27; 7 nucleotides align to TRBD1. The germline gives CDR1 MNHEY, CDR2 SMNVEV (reference sequence). With V trimmed by 3 bases and J by 5 bases, 2 bases remained unmatched. The length of the CDR3 is 13 residues.

The chain recombines TRBV15 with TRBJ1-5, with D possibly matching TRBD1 (5 bases). Germline CDR1 LNHNV, CDR2 YYDKDF (reference sequence). V lost 0 bases, J lost 2 bases, and 20 bases lay in between. CDR3 length: 19 amino acids. CDR3 sequence (DNA): TGTGCCACCAGCAGAGATCGGGCAATCGGAGGGGCTGGCAATCAGCCCCAGCATTTT. This gives the protein CATSRDRAIGGAGNQPQHF.